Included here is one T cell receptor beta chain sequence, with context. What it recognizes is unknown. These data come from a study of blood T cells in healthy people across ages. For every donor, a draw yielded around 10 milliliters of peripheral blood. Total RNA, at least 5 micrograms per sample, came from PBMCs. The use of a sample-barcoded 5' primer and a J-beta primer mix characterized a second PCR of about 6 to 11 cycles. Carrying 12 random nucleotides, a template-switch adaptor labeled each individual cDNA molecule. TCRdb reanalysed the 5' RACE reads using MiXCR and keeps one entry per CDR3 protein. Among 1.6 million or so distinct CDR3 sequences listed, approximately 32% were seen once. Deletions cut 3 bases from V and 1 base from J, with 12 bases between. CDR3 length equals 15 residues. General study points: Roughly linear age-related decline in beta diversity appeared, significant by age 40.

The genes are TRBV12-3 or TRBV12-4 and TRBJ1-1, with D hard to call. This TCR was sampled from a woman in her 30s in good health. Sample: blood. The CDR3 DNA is TGTGCCAGCAGTTTGACCCCTGCGGGGAACACTGAAGCTTTCTTT. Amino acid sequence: CASSLTPAGNTEAFF.